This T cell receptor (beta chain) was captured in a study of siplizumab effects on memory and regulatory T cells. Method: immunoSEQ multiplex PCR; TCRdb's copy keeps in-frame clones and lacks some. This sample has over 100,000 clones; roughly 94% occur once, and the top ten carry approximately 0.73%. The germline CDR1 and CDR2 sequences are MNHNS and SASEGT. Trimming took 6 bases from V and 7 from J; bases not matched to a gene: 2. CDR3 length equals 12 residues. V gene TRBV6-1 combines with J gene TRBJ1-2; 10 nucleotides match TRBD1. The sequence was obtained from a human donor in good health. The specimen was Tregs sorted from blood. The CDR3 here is CASRGTGVGYTF. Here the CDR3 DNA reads TGTGCCAGCAGAGGGACAGGGGTTGGCTACACCTTC.